One and the same sample provided the 27 T cell receptor beta chains below, sequenced in a study of cytomegalovirus exposure and HLA in healthy donors. A multiplex PCR was run with 60 Vbeta primers and 13 Jbeta primers. The data were produced by immunoSEQ multiplex PCR, yet TCRdb's version contains in-frame clones alone and is incomplete. In the table there are 90,000 to 100,000 clones, over 60% of which are singletons. Sequencing input: PBMCs. These receptors were obtained from a man between 25 and 39 years old in good health and CMV-seronegative.

The V call is TRBV5-1, the J call TRBJ2-2, with unresolved D. The germline gives CDR1 SGHRS, CDR2 YFSETQ. V was cut by 1 base and J by 0 bases, with 7 bases left in between. The length of the CDR3 is 15 residues. The CDR3 region has the DNA TGCGCCAGCAGCTTGTCCAGGTCGAACACCGGGGAGCTGTTTTTT. Amino acids: CASSLSRSNTGELFF.

V is TRBV6-1 and J is TRBJ1-6, with TRBD1 as a possible D gene (5 bases). The CDR3 extends over 15 amino acids. The V gene lost 2 bases and the J gene lost 8 bases, with 13 bases spanning the gap. Germline lookup yields CDR1 MNHNS and CDR2 SASEGT. CDR3 DNA sequence: TGTGCCAGCAGTGAAATCGGGGGGAATCATTCACCCCTCCACTTT. This translates into CASSEIGGNHSPLHF.

This chain links TRBV7-2 with TRBJ2-2, with a possible D match to TRBD2 (5 bases). V lost 5 bases to trimming and J lost 5 bases, with 12 bases between them. CDR3 length: 14 amino acids. Germline-derived CDR1 and CDR2 are SGHTA and FQGNSA. The DNA of the CDR3 is TGTGCCAGCAGCCCAACTAGTCAGACCGGGGAGCTGTTTTTT. This sequence encodes CASSPTSQTGELFF.

The chain is built from TRBV11-2 and TRBJ2-3; 7 bases line up with TRBD1. CDR3 size: 15 residues. V lost 2 bases to trimming and J lost 4 bases; unmatched junction nucleotides: 6. Germline V gene lookup returns CDR1 SGHAT and CDR2 FQNNGV. The DNA for the CDR3 is TGTGCCAGCAGCTTAAGACAGGGCCCCCCAGATACGCAGTATTTT. Protein: CASSLRQGPPDTQYF.

This clone occurred a few times. This rearrangement joins TRBV2 to TRBJ1-5; the D is unclear. Germline lookup yields CDR1 SNHLY and CDR2 FYNNEI. This CDR3 has 13 amino acids. The ends were cut back, 3 bases at V and 5 bases at J, with 8 bases in the middle. The CDR3 spells CASSEPGYQPQHF. Written as DNA, the CDR3 is TGTGCCAGCAGTGAGCCGGGGTATCAGCCCCAGCATTTT.

V is TRBV7-9 and J is TRBJ1-1; 7 bases map to TRBD1. The CDR3 consists of 15 residues. V was pared by 5 bases and J by 0 bases, with 6 bases of the junction left unmatched. The germline gives CDR1 SEHNR, CDR2 FQNEAQ (reference sequence). CDR3 region: CASSPGDRMNTEAFF. The CDR3 DNA reads as TGTGCCAGCAGCCCGGGGGACAGAATGAACACTGAAGCTTTCTTT.

V gene TRBV19 combines with J gene TRBJ1-2; D is uncertain. CDR1 is LNHDA and CDR2 is SQIVND in the germline V gene (reference sequence). V was trimmed by 0 bases and J by 4 bases, leaving 15 bases between them. The CDR3 sequence is 16 residues long. CDR3 protein: CASSIETWPGLYGYTF. The CDR3, as DNA: TGTGCCAGTAGTATAGAAACCTGGCCTGGGCTCTATGGCTACACCTTC.

The rearrangement links TRBV9 to TRBJ2-5, with TRBD1 identical over 9 bases. With V trimmed by 4 bases and J by 4 bases, 5 bases remained unmatched. The germline gives CDR1 SGDLS, CDR2 YYNGEE. This CDR3 region has 14 residues. In DNA form, the CDR3 reads TGTGCCAGCAGCCGAAACAGGGGGCCAGAGACCCAGTACTTC. This gives the protein CASSRNRGPETQYF. The full variable domain, with the rest looked up from reference TRBV9 and TRBJ2-5, is DSGVTQTPKHLITATGQRVTLRCSPRSGDLSVYWYQQSLDQGLQFLIQYYNGEERAKGNILERFSAQQFPDLHSELNLSSLELGDSALYFCASSRNRGPETQYFGPGTRLLVL.

This clone was seen more than once but under ten times. The V and J genes are TRBV18 and TRBJ2-3; the match to TRBD2 covers 10 bases. The V segment lost 3 bases and the J segment 5 bases; nucleotides outside the gene matches: 11. This CDR3 spans 17 amino acids. Germline V gives CDR1 KGHSH, CDR2 LQKENI. The CDR3 loop reads CASSPPASGGKGDTQYF. CDR3 in DNA: TGTGCCAGCTCACCCCCCGCTAGCGGGGGAAAGGGAGATACGCAGTATTTT. Filled out from reference TRBV18 and TRBJ2-3, the complete variable domain reads NAGVMQNPRHLVRRRGQEARLRCSPMKGHSHVYWYRQLPEEGLKFMVYLQKENIIDESGMPKERFSAEFPKEGPSILRIQQVVRGDSAAYFCASSPPASGGKGDTQYFGPGTRLTVL.

The V and J genes are TRBV27 and TRBJ2-1; D is perhaps TRBD1 (6 bases). The germline V gene has CDR1 MNHEY and CDR2 SMNVEV (reference sequence). V lost 3 bases and J 0 bases, leaving 9 bases between the germline ends. The CDR3 sequence is 15 residues long. The CDR3 sequence is CASSLGANSYNEQFF. The CDR3 region has the DNA TGTGCCAGCAGTTTGGGGGCGAACTCCTACAATGAGCAGTTCTTC.

This clone came up a few times. The CDR3 loop reads CASISELAGYNEQFF. The CDR3 region has the DNA TGTGCCAGCATTTCAGAACTAGCGGGATACAATGAGCAGTTCTTC. The chain recombines TRBV28 with TRBJ2-1; 10 bases agree with TRBD2. Trimming removed 7 bases from V and 4 bases from J; junction bases left unmatched: 7. CDR3 length: 15 residues. Germline V gene sequence: CDR1 MDHEN, CDR2 SYDVKM.

The chain recombines TRBV4-2 with TRBJ2-7; D might be TRBD2 (5 bases). Germline CDR1 reads LGHNA; CDR2 reads YNFKEQ. Trimming removed 4 bases at V and 0 bases at J, with 13 bases between. This CDR3 has 15 residues. The CDR3: CASSPQSGSSYEQYF. The CDR3 DNA sequence: TGTGCCAGCAGCCCCCAGTCGGGAAGCTCCTACGAGCAGTACTTC.

This clone appeared a few times. The chain uses TRBV7-6 and TRBJ1-4, with 7 positions matching TRBD1. Germline values: CDR1 SGHVS, CDR2 FNYEAQ. The junction had 5 bases not matched to a gene; V was cut back by 5 bases and J by 5 bases. There are 14 residues in the CDR3. CDR3 loop: CASSAGTDNEKLFF. DNA of the CDR3: TGTGCCAGCAGCGCCGGGACAGACAATGAAAAACTGTTTTTT. Using reference TRBV7-6 and TRBJ1-4 for the parts outside the CDR3, the full variable domain is GAGVSQSPRYKVTKRGQDVALRCDPISGHVSLYWYRQALGQGPEFLTYFNYEAQQDKSGLPNDRFSAERPEGSISTLTIQRTEQRDSAMYRCASSAGTDNEKLFFGSGTQLSVL.

This sequence joins TRBV5-1 and TRBJ2-5; D not certain. Deletions cut 4 bases from V and 1 base from J, with 17 bases between. This CDR3 region has 16 residues. Germline V CDR1 and CDR2: SGHRS, YFSETQ. Here the CDR3 reads CASSPGVGLGQETQYF. CDR3 nucleotide sequence: TGCGCCAGCAGCCCGGGTGTCGGATTGGGCCAAGAGACCCAGTACTTC. The variable domain in full, completed from reference TRBV5-1 and TRBJ2-5, reads KAGVTQTPRYLIKTRGQQVTLSCSPISGHRSVSWYQQTPGQGLQFLFEYFSETQRNKGNFPGRFSGRQFSNSRSEMNVSTLELGDSALYLCASSPGVGLGQETQYFGPGTRLLVL.

This rearrangement joins TRBV10-3 to TRBJ2-1; D possibly corresponds to TRBD1 (7 bases). Per germline, CDR1 ENHRY and CDR2 SYGVKD. V was pared by 0 bases and J by 7 bases, with 13 bases between. The CDR3 sequence is 15 residues long. The CDR3 nucleotides read TGTGCCATCAGTGAGTCGCAGGGGGGCTCTAATGAGCAGTTCTTC. Residues: CAISESQGGSNEQFF.

This clone was seen a handful of times. This chain uses TRBV7-3 with TRBJ2-2; D perhaps matches TRBD1 (5 bases). Between the trimmed V and J ends, which lost 5 bases and 5 bases, there was a span of 15 bases. Germline assignment: CDR1 SGHTA and CDR2 FQGTGA. This CDR3 has 15 residues. This CDR3 is CASSRTTVPTGELFF. The CDR3 DNA is TGTGCCAGCAGCCGAACGACAGTCCCTACCGGGGAGCTGTTTTTT.

CDR3 nucleotide sequence: TGTGCCAGCAGCTTAGCTTTACTTGTAGACTACGAGCAGTACTTC. Amino acids: CASSLALLVDYEQYF. The rearrangement joins TRBV7-2 to TRBJ2-7, with D unresolved. The V and J ends lost 0 bases and 3 bases respectively, with 12 bases between them. Germline CDR1 SGHTA, CDR2 FQGNSA. The CDR3 runs 15 residues.

This clone is a singleton in its sample. The CDR3 coding sequence is TGTGCCAGCAGTGGATATCCGGGACTAGCGGGACAAGAGACCCAGTACTTC. The encoded protein is CASSGYPGLAGQETQYF. The chain is built from TRBV6-1 and TRBJ2-5, with TRBD2 identical over 13 bases. In germline, CDR1 is MNHNS, CDR2 SASEGT. The J segment lost 2 bases and the V segment lost 4 bases, leaving 7 bases of the junction unmatched. The CDR3 covers 17 residues.

V and J are TRBV11-2 and TRBJ2-1; TRBD2 is a possible D gene (5 bases). The V gene lost 3 bases and the J gene lost 3 bases, with 9 bases spanning the gap. Germline CDR1 SGHAT, CDR2 FQNNGV. The CDR3 has 14 amino acids. CDR3 nucleotides: TGTGCCAGCAGCTTGCCGGACTTCTACAATGAGCAGTTCTTC. Protein product: CASSLPDFYNEQFF.

The chain links TRBV28 to TRBJ2-2, with D perhaps TRBD1 (9 bases). Germline V gene lookup returns CDR1 MDHEN and CDR2 SYDVKM. The CDR3 spans 19 residues. V shed 7 bases and J shed 6 bases, with 30 bases lying between them. CDR3: CASNPPGQGYSGKAGELFF. CDR3 in DNA: TGTGCCAGCAATCCTCCGGGACAGGGATATAGCGGGAAGGCCGGGGAGCTGTTTTTT.

This clone appeared a single time. The chain links TRBV29-1 to TRBJ2-4; D perhaps matches TRBD2 (5 bases). Trimming stripped 6 bases from V and 7 bases from J, with 22 bases between. Germline V CDR1 and CDR2: SQVTM, ANQGSEA. The CDR3 consists of 15 residues. CDR3 in DNA: TGCAGCGTCCGGCCACAACTAGGATCGGTGAACATTCAGTACTTC. Its translation is CSVRPQLGSVNIQYF. Together with reference TRBV29-1 and TRBJ2-4, the CDR3 gives the full variable domain: SAVISQKPSRDICQRGTSLTIQCQVDSQVTMMFWYRQQPGQSLTLIATANQGSEATYESGFVIDKFPISRPNLTFSTLTVSNMSPEDSSIYLCSVRPQLGSVNIQYFGAGTRLSVL.

The J gene is TRBJ2-5, the V gene TRBV7-2, with 11 bases aligning to TRBD1. The DNA end lines up better with TRBJ2-7; the J call may be wrong. The CDR3 runs to 15 residues. Germline-derived CDR1 and CDR2 are SGHTA and FQGNSA. The CDR3 DNA reads as TGTGCCAGCAGCAGCGGACAGGGGGCACTCTACGAGCAGTACTTC. Translation gives CASSSGQGALYEQYF.

This chain uses TRBV7-9 with TRBJ2-5, with 9 bases fitting TRBD1. The DNA end lines up better with TRBJ2-7; the J call may be wrong. This CDR3 contains 15 residues. Germline V gene data show CDR1 as SEHNR and CDR2 as FQNEAQ (reference sequence). In nucleotides, the CDR3 is TGTGCCAGCAGCTCGGGGACAGGGCCAACCTACGAGCAGTACTTC. The encoded protein is CASSSGTGPTYEQYF.

The chain combines TRBV15 with TRBJ2-7, with a tentative D call TRBD1 (5 bases). The CDR3 runs to 16 residues. Trimming stripped 1 base from V and 2 bases from J, with 15 bases between. CDR1 and CDR2 from the germline V gene are LNHNV and YYDKDF (reference sequence). The DNA of the CDR3 is TGTGCCACCAGCAGAGGACGGGCAGGGTCGACCTACGAGCAGTACTTC. Its translation: CATSRGRAGSTYEQYF.

The chain recombines TRBV7-2 with TRBJ1-2, with 8 bases aligning to TRBD1. Germline V gene data show CDR1 as SGHTA and CDR2 as FQGNSA. J gave up 4 bases and V 1 base, and 5 bases lay outside the gene matches. CDR3 length equals 15 residues. CDR3 coding DNA: TGTGCCAGCAGCTTAGAGGACAGGGTCGGCTATGGCTACACCTTC. Protein sequence: CASSLEDRVGYGYTF. The full variable domain, its missing parts supplied by reference TRBV7-2 and TRBJ1-2, is GAGVSQSPSNKVTEKGKDVELRCDPISGHTALYWYRQSLGQGLEFLIYFQGNSAPDKSGLPSDRFSAERTGGSVSTLTIQRTQQEDSAVYLCASSLEDRVGYGYTFGSGTRLTVV.

V usage is TRBV29-1 and J usage is TRBJ2-2, with 8 bases lining up with TRBD2. Germline-derived CDR1 and CDR2 are SQVTM and ANQGSEA. V gave up 7 bases and J gave up 3 bases; unmatched junction bases: 10. The CDR3 is 15 amino acids. This CDR3 is CSARDPGGDTGELFF. As DNA, the CDR3 is TGCAGCGCCCGAGACCCGGGAGGGGACACCGGGGAGCTGTTTTTT.

The rearrangement joins TRBV11-2 to TRBJ1-1; possible D gene TRBD1, 6 bases. Germline CDR1 and CDR2: SGHAT and FQNNGV. Between the trimmed V and J ends, which lost 5 bases and 5 bases, there was a span of 21 bases. This CDR3 is built from 16 residues. The CDR3 loop reads CASSPYGSGGLTEAFF. The CDR3 coding sequence is TGTGCCAGCAGCCCCTATGGGTCGGGGGGCCTTACTGAAGCTTTCTTT.